This T cell receptor beta chain was captured by sequencing in a study of T cells in Graves' hyperthyroidism and ophthalmopathy. General observations from the study: Stable hyperthyroidism was separated from ophthalmopathy by a model based on 13 V-J features. Most expanded thyroid clonotypes above 0.001 recurred in blood.

Reasons for excluding patients were uncontrolled infection, other autoimmune disease, pregnancy or lactation. Diagnosis relied on clinical symptoms, serum thyroxine and TRAb, thyroid ultrasound and orbital computed tomography. Amplification targeted TCR beta CDR3 regions from RNA transcripts. TCR CDR3 regions were first amplified by RT-PCR with HTBI primers. TCRdb reprocessed the multiplex PCR reads via MiXCR and lists one record per CDR3 protein. Among fewer than 750,000 distinct CDR3 sequences listed, roughly 46% were seen once. A single count supports this clonotype. Antigen specificity is unknown. Germline V gives CDR1 SEHNR, CDR2 FQNEAQ (reference sequence). V was trimmed by 4 bases and J by 7 bases, leaving 14 bases between them. This CDR3 spans 13 amino acids.

This chain uses TRBV7-9 with TRBJ2-7; D may be TRBD2 (5 bases). The sequenced material came from peripheral blood or thyroid tissue (not recorded which). This TCR came from a woman under 30 with Graves' hyperthyroidism. CDR3 sequence: CASSSLPGSEQYF. In DNA, the CDR3 is TGTGCCAGCAGCTCCCTGCCGGGGAGTGAGCAGTACTTC.